The clone carrying this T cell receptor (beta chain) was seen a single time. This specimen comes from a study of blood T cell repertoires in COVID-19. Original analysis: Researchers report that nucleated cell counts were estimated from reference gene primer amplification. Produced via immunoSEQ multiplex PCR; TCRdb's table is partial and in-frame only. V, J and clone size are taken as reported in that table, and D and trimming were inferred from the DNA itself. The data contain under 150,000 clones, roughly 85% of them singletons. Germline V gives CDR1 SNHLY, CDR2 FYNNEI. V gave up 6 bases and J gave up 6 bases; unmatched junction bases: 12. The CDR3 has 15 amino acids.

The sample taken for sequencing was peripheral blood. The clonotype comes from a man older than 75 with acute or convalescent COVID-19. The chain is built from TRBV2 and TRBJ2-3, with 7 bases aligning to TRBD1. Here the CDR3 reads CASRKGQRPGDTQYF. The CDR3 nucleotides read TGTGCCAGCAGGAAGGGACAGCGCCCAGGGGATACGCAGTATTTT.